Reported below is one T cell receptor beta chain. Its antigen is unidentified. Method: immunoSEQ multiplex PCR; TCRdb's copy keeps in-frame clones and lacks some. The sample has 85,000 to 130,000 clones, around 90% seen once. The germline CDR1 and CDR2 sequences are SEHNR and FQNEAQ (reference sequence). The length of the CDR3 is 14 residues. Trimming removed 5 bases at V and 1 base at J, with 11 bases between. These data are taken from a study of T cell responses to AZD1222 COVID-19 vaccine. Study conclusions and caveats: Repertoires were obtained only post-peak T cell response. AZD1222 recipients seropositive at baseline numbered only 6 or 7. Spike-specific TCR breadth and depth both grew after two AZD1222 doses. There were vaccine-associated CD4 TCRs across spike, dominant at 160-218 and 743-854.

Sequencing was performed on peripheral blood, taken on day 0 of AZD1222 vaccination. The TCR sequence derives from an adult in good health. V and J are TRBV7-9 and TRBJ1-1; TRBD1 might be the D (6 bases). This chain's CDR3 is CASSELQGNTEAFF. The CDR3 DNA is TGTGCCAGCAGCGAACTACAGGGGAACACTGAAGCTTTCTTT. Looking up the rest from reference TRBV7-9 and TRBJ1-1 gives the full variable domain: DTGVSQNPRHKITKRGQNVTFRCDPISEHNRLYWYRQTLGQGPEFLTYFQNEAQLEKSRLLSDRFSAERPKGSFSTLEIQRTEQGDSAMYLCASSELQGNTEAFFGQGTRLTVV.